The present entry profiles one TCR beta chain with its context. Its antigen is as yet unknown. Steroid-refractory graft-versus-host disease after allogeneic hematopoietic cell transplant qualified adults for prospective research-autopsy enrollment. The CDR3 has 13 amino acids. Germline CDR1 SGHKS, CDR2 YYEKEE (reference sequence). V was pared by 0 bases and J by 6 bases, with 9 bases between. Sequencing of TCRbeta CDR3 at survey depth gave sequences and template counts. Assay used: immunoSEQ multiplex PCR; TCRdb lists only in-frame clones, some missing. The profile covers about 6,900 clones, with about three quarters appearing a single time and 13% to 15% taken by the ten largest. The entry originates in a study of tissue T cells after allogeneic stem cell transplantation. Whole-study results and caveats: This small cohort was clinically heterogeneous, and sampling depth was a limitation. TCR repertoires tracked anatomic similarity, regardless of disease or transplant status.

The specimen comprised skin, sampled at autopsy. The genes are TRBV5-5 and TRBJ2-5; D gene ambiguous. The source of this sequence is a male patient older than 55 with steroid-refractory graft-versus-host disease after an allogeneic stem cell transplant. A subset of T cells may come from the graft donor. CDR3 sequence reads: CASSLGVSQTQYF. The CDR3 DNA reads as TGTGCCAGCAGCTTGGGAGTTAGCCAGACCCAGTACTTC. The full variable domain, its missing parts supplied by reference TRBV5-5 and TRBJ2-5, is DAGVTQSPTHLIKTRGQQVTLRCSPISGHKSVSWYQQVLGQGPQFIFQYYEKEERGRGNFPDRFSARQFPNYSSELNVNALLLGDSALYLCASSLGVSQTQYFGPGTRLLVL.